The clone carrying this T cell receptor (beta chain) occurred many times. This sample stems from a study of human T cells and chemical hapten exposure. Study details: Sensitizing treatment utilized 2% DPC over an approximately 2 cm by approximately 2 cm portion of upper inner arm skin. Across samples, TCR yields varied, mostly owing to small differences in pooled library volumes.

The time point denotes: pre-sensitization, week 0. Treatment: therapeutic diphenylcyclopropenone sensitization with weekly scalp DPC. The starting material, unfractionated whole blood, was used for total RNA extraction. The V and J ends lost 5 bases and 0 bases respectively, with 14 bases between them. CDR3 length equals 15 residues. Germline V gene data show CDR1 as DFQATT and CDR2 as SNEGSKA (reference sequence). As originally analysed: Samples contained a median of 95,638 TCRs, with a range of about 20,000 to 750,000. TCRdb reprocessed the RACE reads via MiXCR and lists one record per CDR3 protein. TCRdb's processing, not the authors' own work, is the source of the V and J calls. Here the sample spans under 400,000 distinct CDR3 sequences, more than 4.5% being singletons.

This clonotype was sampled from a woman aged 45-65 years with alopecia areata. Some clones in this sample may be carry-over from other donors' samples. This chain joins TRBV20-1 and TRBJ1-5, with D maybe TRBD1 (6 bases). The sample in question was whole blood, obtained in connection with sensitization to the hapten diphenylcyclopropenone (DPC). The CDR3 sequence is CSAGGQLFSNQPQHF. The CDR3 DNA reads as TGCAGTGCTGGCGGACAGCTTTTTAGCAATCAGCCCCAGCATTTT.